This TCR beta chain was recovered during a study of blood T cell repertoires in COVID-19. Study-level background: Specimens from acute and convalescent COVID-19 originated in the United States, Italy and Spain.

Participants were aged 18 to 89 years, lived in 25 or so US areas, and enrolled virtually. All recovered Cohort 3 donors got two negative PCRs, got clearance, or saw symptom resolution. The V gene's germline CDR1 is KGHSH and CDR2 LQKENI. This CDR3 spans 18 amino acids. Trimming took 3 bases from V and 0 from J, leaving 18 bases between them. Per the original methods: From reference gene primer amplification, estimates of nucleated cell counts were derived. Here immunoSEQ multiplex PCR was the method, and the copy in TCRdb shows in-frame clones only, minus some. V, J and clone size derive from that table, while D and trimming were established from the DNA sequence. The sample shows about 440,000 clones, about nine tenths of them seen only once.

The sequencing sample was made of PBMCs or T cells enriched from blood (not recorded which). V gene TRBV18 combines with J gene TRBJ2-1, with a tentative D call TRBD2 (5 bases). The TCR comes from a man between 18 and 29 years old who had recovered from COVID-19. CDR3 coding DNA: TGTGCCAGCTCACCCCCGCTAGCTACTTCGAGCTCCTACAATGAGCAGTTCTTC. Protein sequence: CASSPPLATSSSYNEQFF.